Listed below are T cell receptor beta chains from one sample, sequenced in a study of blood T cell repertoires in COVID-19. The method was immunoSEQ multiplex PCR; TCRdb's version includes in-frame clones alone and lacks a portion of them. The table shows under 200,000 clones, with approximately 80% occurring only once. The sample comprised peripheral blood. All receptors derive from a human donor in a cohort sampled during active COVID-19. The CDR3 runs from the conserved cysteine through the conserved F or W. A D gene is named only where the DNA matches it firmly.

length: 17; V: TRBV11-3; D: -; J: TRBJ2-1; CDR3: CASSPVPPSSPDNEQFF
length: 14; V: TRBV11-2; D: TRBD1; J: TRBJ2-7; CDR3: CASSSDRGIAEQYF
length: 17; V: TRBV13; D: -; J: TRBJ1-1; CDR3: CASSFTPSELGATEAFF
length: 15; V: TRBV7-2; D: TRBD1; J: TRBJ1-4; CDR3: CASSWGQGGGEKLFF
length: 14; V: TRBV4-2; D: -; J: TRBJ1-4; CDR3: CASSPDSLNEKLFF
length: 14; V: TRBV9; D: TRBD1; J: TRBJ1-2; CDR3: CASGGRGKDRGYTF
length: 13; V: TRBV7-9; D: -; J: TRBJ2-7; CDR3: CASSPRDHYEQYF
length: 14; V: TRBV5-1; D: -; J: TRBJ1-4; CDR3: CASSSRAPNEKLFF
length: 15; V: TRBV7-2; D: TRBD2; J: TRBJ2-7; CDR3: CASSLATSGRDEQYF
length: 11; V: TRBV28; D: -; J: TRBJ1-6; CDR3: CASSSSGPLHF
length: 13; V: TRBV29-1; D: -; J: TRBJ2-7; CDR3: CSVDREDSYEQYF
length: 16; V: TRBV19; D: -; J: TRBJ1-6; CDR3: CASSTLDSSNNSPLHF
length: 15; V: TRBV25-1; D: -; J: TRBJ2-1; CDR3: CASSETLSSYNEQFF
length: 11; V: TRBV5-6; D: -; J: TRBJ1-1; CDR3: CASSLGREAFF
length: 15; V: TRBV19; D: TRBD1; J: TRBJ1-2; CDR3: CASSVDRGLNYGYTF
length: 15; V: TRBV4-1; D: TRBD1; J: TRBJ2-7; CDR3: CASSQQTGGSYEQYF